This T cell receptor (beta chain) was sequenced for a study of blood T cell repertoires in COVID-19. Study information: Sites in the United States, Italy and Spain provided acute and convalescent COVID-19 samples. PBMCs, B-cell-depleted T cells, or T cells were the source of the cDNA or gDNA that made up the material.

Authors' methods: The authors estimated nucleated cell counts from reference gene primer amplification. TCRdb keeps only in-frame clones here, not all; method: immunoSEQ multiplex PCR. That table is the source of V, J and clone size, and D and trimming were worked out from the DNA. In the table there are 140,000 to 150,000 clones, less than 90% of which are singletons. Germline lookup yields CDR1 LGHDT and CDR2 YNNKEL (reference sequence). The V gene end was trimmed by 4 bases and the J gene end by 5 bases; junction bases not matched to a gene: 10. The CDR3 length is 16 residues. This rearrangement joins TRBV3-1 (or the pseudogene TRBV3-2) to TRBJ2-5, with 10 bases identical to TRBD1. The specimen was peripheral blood. The TCR comes from a human donor with COVID-19, enrolled during active disease. The donor label of this sample is uncertain. This CDR3 reads CASSPSWTGGEETQYF. The CDR3 coding sequence is TGTGCCAGCAGCCCCTCCTGGACAGGGGGTGAGGAGACCCAGTACTTC.